These T cell receptor beta chains were read from a single sample in a study of blood T cell repertoires in COVID-19. The data were produced by immunoSEQ multiplex PCR, yet TCRdb's version contains in-frame clones alone and is incomplete. The data hold hundreds of thousands of clones, with 80% to 90% observed a single time. Input material: PBMCs or T cells enriched from blood (not recorded which). The receptor source for this set is a man between 18 and 29 years old who had recovered from COVID-19. Each CDR3 is given with its conserved first and last residue. Each record gives: V gene, clone size, D gene, J gene, CDR3 protein, CDR3 DNA. The D gene is left open where the match is weak. A row's size may be missing; if present it is once, few, many or a size class.

v_call: TRBV5-1; clone_size: NA; d_call: TRBD1; j_call: TRBJ1-2; cdr3_aa: CASSPTGDAYGYTF; cdr3_nt: TGCGCCAGCAGCCCGACAGGGGATGCCTATGGCTACACCTTC
v_call: TRBV19; clone_size: NA; d_call: TRBD1; j_call: TRBJ1-5; cdr3_aa: CASTHQGQGGQPQHF; cdr3_nt: TGTGCCAGTACCCATCAAGGACAGGGCGGCCAGCCCCAGCATTTT
v_call: TRBV29-1; clone_size: NA; d_call: NA; j_call: TRBJ1-1; cdr3_aa: CSVELGRPRAFF; cdr3_nt: TGCAGCGTTGAGTTGGGCAGGCCGAGAGCTTTCTTT
v_call: TRBV19; clone_size: NA; d_call: TRBD1; j_call: TRBJ1-4; cdr3_aa: CASSFSGTGEEKLFF; cdr3_nt: TGTGCCAGTTCGTTTTCCGGGACAGGGGAGGAAAAACTGTTTTTT
v_call: TRBV29-1; clone_size: NA; d_call: TRBD1; j_call: TRBJ2-3; cdr3_aa: CSVDRTGDTDTQYF; cdr3_nt: TGCAGCGTTGACCGGACAGGAGACACAGATACGCAGTATTTT
v_call: TRBV7-2; clone_size: few; d_call: NA; j_call: TRBJ1-1; cdr3_aa: CASSLQGKVGTEAFF; cdr3_nt: TGTGCCAGCAGTTTACAGGGAAAGGTTGGTACTGAAGCTTTCTTT
v_call: TRBV20-1; clone_size: NA; d_call: NA; j_call: TRBJ2-1; cdr3_aa: CSGHGSNEQFF; cdr3_nt: TGCAGTGGACACGGATCCAATGAGCAGTTCTTC
v_call: TRBV6-6; clone_size: NA; d_call: NA; j_call: TRBJ1-2; cdr3_aa: CASSQNPSPLGAYGYTF; cdr3_nt: TGTGCCAGCAGTCAAAATCCCTCCCCCCTAGGGGCCTATGGCTACACCTTC
v_call: TRBV3-1/TRBV3-2; clone_size: NA; d_call: TRBD2; j_call: TRBJ2-5; cdr3_aa: CASSQVSGGETQYF; cdr3_nt: TGTGCCAGCAGCCAAGTATCGGGGGGGGAGACCCAGTACTTC
v_call: TRBV7-6; clone_size: NA; d_call: NA; j_call: TRBJ1-1; cdr3_aa: CASSLIDSEAFF; cdr3_nt: TGTGCCAGCAGCTTAATCGACAGTGAAGCTTTCTTT
v_call: TRBV5-1; clone_size: NA; d_call: NA; j_call: TRBJ1-1; cdr3_aa: CASSLETVNTEAFF; cdr3_nt: TGCGCCAGCAGCTTGGAGACAGTGAACACTGAAGCTTTCTTT
v_call: TRBV14; clone_size: NA; d_call: TRBD1; j_call: TRBJ1-4; cdr3_aa: CASSQVGQGVEKLFF; cdr3_nt: TGTGCCAGCAGCCAAGTCGGGCAGGGGGTTGAAAAACTGTTTTTT
v_call: TRBV5-1; clone_size: NA; d_call: TRBD1; j_call: TRBJ2-1; cdr3_aa: CASSLAQGDNEQFF; cdr3_nt: TGCGCCAGCAGCTTGGCTCAGGGGGACAATGAGCAGTTCTTC
v_call: TRBV6-4; clone_size: few; d_call: NA; j_call: TRBJ2-7; cdr3_aa: CASSPSDGKSYEQYF; cdr3_nt: TGTGCCAGCTCTCCTTCTGACGGGAAATCCTACGAGCAGTACTTC